Presented here are 20 T cell receptor beta chains from one specimen sequenced in a study of blood T cell repertoires in COVID-19. Using immunoSEQ multiplex PCR, the repertoire was profiled, and TCRdb retains in-frame clones only, with some absent. The table records some 260,000 clones, 75% to 90% of them present only once. The sequenced sample consisted of peripheral blood. These receptors originate from a woman in her seventies with COVID-19, enrolled during active disease.

In its sample, this clone was seen once. J is TRBJ1-1 and V is TRBV12-5; D is perhaps TRBD1 (6 bases). Germline lookup yields CDR1 LGHNT and CDR2 FRNRAP. V dropped 3 bases and J dropped 3 bases, with 11 bases sitting between them. The CDR3 totals 14 residues. In nucleotides, the CDR3 is TGTGCTAGTGGTTTAAGGGGGAAGGACACTGAAGCTTTCTTT. It specifies CASGLRGKDTEAFF.

This chain links TRBV19 with TRBJ2-2, with a weak D call TRBD2 (5 bases). The CDR3 length is 15 residues. The germline CDR1 and CDR2 sequences are LNHDA and SQIVND (reference sequence). Trimming cost V 5 bases and J 4 bases, with 14 bases left between them. DNA of the CDR3: TGTGCCAGTAGTCTGCCTAGCTGGCGCACCGGGGAGCTGTTTTTT. This translates into CASSLPSWRTGELFF.

The J gene is TRBJ2-5, the V gene TRBV7-2, with D perhaps TRBD2 (7 bases). This CDR3 is 16 amino acids long. Deletions cut 0 bases from V and 1 base from J, with 12 bases between. The germline gives CDR1 SGHTA, CDR2 FQGNSA. CDR3 sequence reads: CASSLAGGTIQETQYF. DNA for the CDR3: TGTGCCAGCAGCTTAGCGGGAGGGACAATCCAAGAGACCCAGTACTTC.

The chain couples TRBV28 to TRBJ1-5; D remains unclear. Germline-derived CDR1 and CDR2 are MDHEN and SYDVKM. V was pared by 2 bases and J by 9 bases, with 20 bases between. The CDR3 has 16 amino acids. The CDR3 coding sequence is TGTGCCAGCAGTTTAACACGGACGGACTCATATAGGCCCCAGCATTTT. It is translated as CASSLTRTDSYRPQHF.

This chain connects TRBV5-1 to TRBJ2-7, with D possibly being TRBD2 (6 bases). Germline lookup yields CDR1 SGHRS and CDR2 YFSETQ. This CDR3 has 14 amino acids. CDR3 bases: TGCGCTGCCGGGAGTGGAGGAGAAGTCTACGAGCAGTACTTC. This gives the protein CAAGSGGEVYEQYF. Supplemented by reference TRBV5-1 and TRBJ2-7, the full variable domain reads KAGVTQTPRYLIKTRGQQVTLSCSPISGHRSVSWYQQTPGQGLQFLFEYFSETQRNKGNFPGRFSGRQFSNSRSEMNVSTLELGDSALYLCAAGSGGEVYEQYFGPGTRLTVT.

This clone was observed a handful of times. V usage is TRBV11-1 and J usage is TRBJ2-1; 9 positions match TRBD1. The CDR3 loop spans 15 amino acids. With 5 bases clipped from V and 4 bases from J, the junction kept 6 bases outside the gene matches. Germline V CDR1 and CDR2: SGHAT, FQDESV (reference sequence). Here the CDR3 reads CASSPLDRGYNEQFF. The DNA of the CDR3 is TGTGCCAGCAGCCCTCTGGACAGGGGATACAATGAGCAGTTCTTC.

This chain uses TRBV5-4 with TRBJ1-2; 8 positions agree with TRBD1. V dropped 4 bases and J dropped 5; count of bases not matched to a gene: 7. Germline V CDR1 and CDR2: SGHNT, YYREEE (reference sequence). The CDR3 extends over 14 amino acids. The CDR3 region is CASSPTGDRYGYTF. For the CDR3, the DNA is TGTGCCAGCAGCCCGACAGGGGATAGGTATGGCTACACCTTC.

This clone appeared once. The V call is TRBV28, the J call TRBJ2-3, with a weak D call TRBD2 (6 bases). The germline V and J ends were trimmed by 3 bases and 3 bases, with 13 bases remaining between them. From germline, CDR1 is MDHEN and CDR2 SYDVKM. The CDR3 has 15 residues. The CDR3 protein is CASSLTGSVTDTQYF. Written as DNA, the CDR3 is TGTGCCAGCAGTTTGACCGGGAGTGTTACAGATACGCAGTATTTT.

This clone showed up just a few times. The chain combines TRBV6-2 or TRBV6-3 with TRBJ2-1; no reliable D call. Trimming left V 5 bases short and J 0 bases short, with 14 bases between. The CDR3 is made up of 16 amino acids. CDR1 is MNHEY, CDR2 SVGEGT, per germline. The CDR3 loop reads CASSLYRRSSYNEQFF. In nucleotides, the CDR3 is TGTGCCAGCAGTCTCTATCGGCGGAGCTCCTACAATGAGCAGTTCTTC.

The chain employs TRBV2 and TRBJ1-4, with D hard to call. The CDR3 sequence is 16 residues long. V was cut by 6 bases and J by 0 bases, with 14 bases left in between. Germline lookup yields CDR1 SNHLY and CDR2 FYNNEI. CDR3 loop: CASSASRAATNEKLFF. The CDR3 bases are TGTGCCAGCAGCGCCTCGAGGGCAGCAACTAATGAAAAACTGTTTTTT.

The chain has TRBV5-1 and TRBJ2-2; D may be TRBD2 (5 bases). V lost 0 bases, J lost 3 bases, and 9 bases lay in between. Germline CDR1 reads SGHRS; CDR2 reads YFSETQ. This CDR3 has 15 residues. CDR3 in amino acids: CASSLALAHTGELFF. The CDR3 DNA is TGCGCCAGCAGCTTGGCTCTAGCTCACACCGGGGAGCTGTTTTTT.

The gene calls are TRBV6-5 and TRBJ1-5; 11 bases match TRBD1. After removal of 3 bases from V and 5 bases from J, the junction contained 6 bases not matched to a gene. The CDR3 is 16 amino acids. CDR1 is MNHEY, CDR2 SVGAGI, per germline. CDR3 sequence reads: CASSYLGTGGDQPQHF. In DNA, the CDR3 is TGTGCCAGCAGTTATCTAGGGACAGGGGGTGATCAGCCCCAGCATTTT.

This chain links TRBV5-4 with TRBJ1-5; D is unresolved. Trimming removed 4 bases from V and 8 bases from J, with 10 bases in between. The CDR3 has 12 amino acids. Germline lookup yields CDR1 SGHNT and CDR2 YYREEE (reference sequence). The CDR3 nucleotides are TGTGCCAGCAGCCCGAACTATAAGCCCCAGCATTTT. Its translation: CASSPNYKPQHF.

The rearrangement links TRBV10-3 to TRBJ1-3; D not certain. The CDR3 has 15 amino acids. Trimming removed 2 bases at V and 1 base at J, with 9 bases between. Germline V gene lookup returns CDR1 ENHRY and CDR2 SYGVKD. This CDR3 is CAISENRVSGNTIYF. The CDR3 DNA reads TGTGCCATCAGTGAGAACCGAGTTTCTGGAAACACCATATATTTT.

V and J are TRBV28 and TRBJ1-2, with D possibly being TRBD1 (5 bases). Trimming removed 4 bases at V and 3 bases at J, with 18 bases between. The germline CDR1 and CDR2 sequences are MDHEN and SYDVKM. The CDR3 loop spans 16 amino acids. The CDR3 here is CASSSVVGWGDYGYTF. In nucleotides, the CDR3 is TGTGCCAGCAGTTCTGTCGTCGGCTGGGGGGACTATGGCTACACCTTC.

This chain joins TRBV6-6 and TRBJ2-3, with D tentatively TRBD1 (6 bases). V lost 6 bases, J lost 0 bases, and 13 bases lay in between. Germline V gives CDR1 MNHNY, CDR2 SVGAGI (reference sequence). This CDR3 has 15 residues. The CDR3 loop is CASSRRQVSTDTQYF. The CDR3 DNA reads as TGTGCCAGCAGCCGAAGACAGGTTAGCACAGATACGCAGTATTTT.

V and J are TRBV7-9 and TRBJ2-1; 9 nucleotides align to TRBD2. Trimming at V came to 0 bases and at J to 10 bases, leaving 4 bases not matched to a gene. This CDR3 is built from 14 residues. Germline CDR1 reads SEHNR; CDR2 reads FQNEAQ (reference sequence). The CDR3 protein is CASSLASGSEEQFF. CDR3 nucleotide sequence: TGTGCCAGCAGCTTAGCTAGCGGGAGTGAAGAGCAGTTCTTC.

The J gene is TRBJ1-2, the V gene TRBV5-4; possible D gene TRBD1, 5 bases. The germline CDR1 and CDR2 sequences are SGHNT and YYREEE (reference sequence). The CDR3 is 13 amino acids. V lost 4 bases to trimming and J lost 8 bases, with 15 bases between them. The DNA of the CDR3 is TGTGCCAGCAGCCCTCCTCAGGGAGGAGGCTACACCTTC. Its translation is CASSPPQGGGYTF.

The chain has TRBV19 and TRBJ1-6; D not certain. Trimming took off 6 bases at V and 1 base at J, with 10 bases between the two ends. Germline CDR1 reads LNHDA; CDR2 reads SQIVND (reference sequence). This CDR3 has 15 amino acids. CDR3 sequence: CASRTDGSYNSPLHF. Written as DNA, the CDR3 is TGTGCCAGTAGGACCGACGGGTCCTATAATTCACCCCTCCACTTT.

V is TRBV9 and J is TRBJ2-7; 9 nucleotides match TRBD2. With V trimmed by 7 bases and J by 7 bases, 12 bases remained unmatched. The CDR3 contains 14 residues. Germline V gene sequence: CDR1 SGDLS, CDR2 YYNGEE. CDR3: CASLVSGRIQEQYF. CDR3 DNA sequence: TGTGCCAGCCTAGTAAGCGGGAGGATACAAGAGCAGTACTTC.